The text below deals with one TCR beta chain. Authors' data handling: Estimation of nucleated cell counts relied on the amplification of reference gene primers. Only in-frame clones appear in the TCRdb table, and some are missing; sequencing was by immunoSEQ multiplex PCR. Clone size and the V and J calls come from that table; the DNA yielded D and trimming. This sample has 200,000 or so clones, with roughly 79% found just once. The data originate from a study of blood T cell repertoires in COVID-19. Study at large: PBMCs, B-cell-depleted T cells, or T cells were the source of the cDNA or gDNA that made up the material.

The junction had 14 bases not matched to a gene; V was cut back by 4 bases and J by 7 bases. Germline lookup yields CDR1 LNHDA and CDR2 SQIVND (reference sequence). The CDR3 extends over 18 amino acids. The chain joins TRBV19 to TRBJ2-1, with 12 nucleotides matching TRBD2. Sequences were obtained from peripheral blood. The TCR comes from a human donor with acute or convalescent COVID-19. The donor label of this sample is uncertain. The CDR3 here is CASSRVTSGSFSRNEQFF. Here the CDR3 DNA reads TGTGCCAGTAGTAGGGTGACTAGCGGGAGTTTTAGTCGTAATGAGCAGTTCTTC.